This is a list of T cell receptor beta chains from one sample in a study of blood T cell repertoires in COVID-19. Produced via immunoSEQ multiplex PCR; TCRdb's table is partial and in-frame only. The sample yields around 150,000 clones, 86% seen once. Sequenced input: peripheral blood. All receptors come from a man aged 18 to 29 with acute or convalescent COVID-19. CDR3s include the opening cysteine and the closing phenylalanine or tryptophan. A D gene is named only where the DNA matches it firmly. Only part of the rows carry a size: once, few, many, or a class if the clone is expanded.

V gene: TRBV6-6; clone size: -; D gene: -; J gene: TRBJ1-3; CDR3 protein: CASSYSFTTGGNTIYF; CDR3 DNA: TGTGCCAGCAGTTACTCCTTTACGACGGGTGGAAACACCATATATTTT
V gene: TRBV11-2; clone size: once; D gene: -; J gene: TRBJ1-6; CDR3 protein: CASSSTDSPLHF; CDR3 DNA: TGTGCCAGCAGCTCTACGGATTCACCCCTCCACTTT
V gene: TRBV7-8; clone size: -; D gene: TRBD1; J gene: TRBJ1-5; CDR3 protein: CASSLRDRGNQPQHF; CDR3 DNA: TGTGCCAGCAGCTTACGGGACAGGGGCAATCAGCCCCAGCATTTT
V gene: TRBV12-3/TRBV12-4; clone size: -; D gene: -; J gene: TRBJ2-5; CDR3 protein: CASRAGWQETQYF; CDR3 DNA: TGTGCCAGCAGGGCGGGTTGGCAAGAGACCCAGTACTTC
V gene: TRBV18; clone size: -; D gene: TRBD1; J gene: TRBJ1-4; CDR3 protein: CASSPPEGTGVEKLFF; CDR3 DNA: TGTGCCAGCTCACCGCCGGAAGGGACAGGGGTTGAAAAACTGTTTTTT
V gene: TRBV3-1/TRBV3-2; clone size: -; D gene: TRBD2; J gene: TRBJ2-3; CDR3 protein: CASSLRTSGGDTQYF; CDR3 DNA: TGTGCCAGCAGCCTGCGGACTAGCGGGGGGGATACGCAGTATTTT
V gene: TRBV15; clone size: -; D gene: -; J gene: TRBJ2-5; CDR3 protein: CATSRRGQETQYF; CDR3 DNA: TGTGCCACCAGCAGAAGGGGTCAAGAGACCCAGTACTTC
V gene: TRBV2; clone size: -; D gene: TRBD1; J gene: TRBJ1-2; CDR3 protein: CASSSSTGSLSGYTF; CDR3 DNA: TGTGCCAGCAGCTCCTCGACAGGGAGTCTTTCGGGCTACACCTTC
V gene: TRBV14; clone size: -; D gene: -; J gene: TRBJ1-3; CDR3 protein: CASSQVAGSRTGNTIYF; CDR3 DNA: TGTGCCAGCAGCCAAGTAGCGGGTAGCCGAACTGGAAACACCATATATTTT
V gene: TRBV25-1; clone size: -; D gene: TRBD1; J gene: TRBJ2-1; CDR3 protein: CASSDQDRGLRSYNEQFF; CDR3 DNA: TGTGCCAGCAGTGACCAGGACAGGGGGTTAAGGTCCTACAATGAGCAGTTCTTC
V gene: TRBV7-8; clone size: -; D gene: -; J gene: TRBJ1-1; CDR3 protein: CASSPVIGGYDTEAFF; CDR3 DNA: TGTGCCAGCAGTCCCGTTATAGGGGGTTACGACACTGAAGCTTTCTTT
V gene: TRBV11-2; clone size: -; D gene: TRBD1; J gene: TRBJ1-3; CDR3 protein: CASSSGQSSGNTIYF; CDR3 DNA: TGTGCCAGCAGCTCGGGACAGAGCTCTGGAAACACCATATATTTT
V gene: TRBV19; clone size: -; D gene: TRBD1; J gene: TRBJ1-5; CDR3 protein: CASSQDRVNQPQHF; CDR3 DNA: TGTGCCAGTAGCCAGGACAGGGTTAATCAGCCCCAGCATTTT
V gene: TRBV24-1; clone size: -; D gene: -; J gene: TRBJ2-7; CDR3 protein: CATSSGGTHEQYF; CDR3 DNA: TGTGCCACCAGTTCAGGGGGGACGCACGAGCAGTACTTC
V gene: TRBV10-3; clone size: -; D gene: TRBD1; J gene: TRBJ1-2; CDR3 protein: CAISAGTGIQYGYTF; CDR3 DNA: TGTGCCATCAGCGCCGGGACAGGGATACAATATGGCTACACCTTC
V gene: TRBV6-5; clone size: once; D gene: -; J gene: TRBJ1-1; CDR3 protein: CASADIEAFF; CDR3 DNA: TGTGCCAGCGCGGACATCGAAGCTTTCTTT
V gene: TRBV6-1; clone size: -; D gene: TRBD2; J gene: TRBJ2-7; CDR3 protein: CASSERAGGWF; CDR3 DNA: TGTGCCAGCAGTGAACGGGCGGGGGGCTGGTTC
V gene: TRBV11-2; clone size: -; D gene: -; J gene: TRBJ1-3; CDR3 protein: CASSLDVGEAGNTIYF; CDR3 DNA: TGTGCCAGCAGCTTAGATGTCGGGGAGGCTGGAAACACCATATATTTT
V gene: TRBV6-1; clone size: -; D gene: -; J gene: TRBJ1-2; CDR3 protein: CASSETGQPRYGYTF; CDR3 DNA: TGTGCCAGCAGTGAAACCGGACAGCCACGGTATGGCTACACCTTC
V gene: TRBV11-3; clone size: -; D gene: -; J gene: TRBJ2-1; CDR3 protein: CASSLGEVTLDPHEQFF; CDR3 DNA: TGTGCCAGCAGCTTAGGGGAGGTGACCTTGGATCCTCATGAGCAGTTCTTC
V gene: TRBV4-1; clone size: -; D gene: TRBD1; J gene: TRBJ1-2; CDR3 protein: CASSQGQGIDGYTF; CDR3 DNA: TGCGCCAGCAGCCAAGGACAGGGGATCGATGGCTACACCTTC
V gene: TRBV6-4; clone size: -; D gene: TRBD2; J gene: TRBJ2-5; CDR3 protein: CASSDIKMYGGEETQYF; CDR3 DNA: TGTGCCAGCAGTGACATTAAGATGTACGGGGGGGAAGAGACCCAGTACTTC
V gene: TRBV6-5; clone size: -; D gene: TRBD1; J gene: TRBJ1-3; CDR3 protein: CASSFTGGAGNTIYF; CDR3 DNA: TGTGCCAGCAGTTTTACAGGGGGCGCTGGAAACACCATATATTTT
V gene: TRBV7-3; clone size: few; D gene: -; J gene: TRBJ2-7; CDR3 protein: CASSPQGRDEQYF; CDR3 DNA: TGTGCCAGCAGCCCGCAGGGTCGGGACGAGCAGTACTTC
V gene: TRBV7-9; clone size: -; D gene: TRBD1; J gene: TRBJ1-6; CDR3 protein: CASSSTDREERNSPLHF; CDR3 DNA: TGTGCCAGCAGCTCCACCGACAGGGAAGAAAGGAATTCACCCCTCCACTTT
V gene: TRBV30; clone size: -; D gene: -; J gene: TRBJ2-7; CDR3 protein: CAWSREYEQYF; CDR3 DNA: TGTGCCTGGAGCAGGGAATACGAGCAGTACTTC